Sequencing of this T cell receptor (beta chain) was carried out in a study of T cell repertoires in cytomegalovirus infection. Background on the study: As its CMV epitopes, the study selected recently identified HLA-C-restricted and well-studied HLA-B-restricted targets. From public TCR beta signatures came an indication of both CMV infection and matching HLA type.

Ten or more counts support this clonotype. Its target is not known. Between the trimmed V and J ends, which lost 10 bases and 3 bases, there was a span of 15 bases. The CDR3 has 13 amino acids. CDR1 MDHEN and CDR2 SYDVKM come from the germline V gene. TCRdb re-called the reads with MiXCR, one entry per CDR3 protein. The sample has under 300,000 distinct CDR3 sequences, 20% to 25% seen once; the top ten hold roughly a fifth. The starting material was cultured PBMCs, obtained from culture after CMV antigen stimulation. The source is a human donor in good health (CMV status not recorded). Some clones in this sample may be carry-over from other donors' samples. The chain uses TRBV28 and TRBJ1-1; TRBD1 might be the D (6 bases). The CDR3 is CATDLRGHTEAFF. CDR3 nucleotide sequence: TGTGCCACCGACTTGCGGGGGCACACTGAAGCTTTCTTT.